The 20 T cell receptor beta chains reported below all come from one sample, sequenced in a study of post-analysis software for immune sequencing data. For these TCRs, the target antigens are not known. General observations from the study: TRBV5-6, TRBV5-1 and TRBV20-1 were among roughly five TRBV segments more frequent in patients than controls.

TCR beta cDNA libraries included unique molecular identifiers. TCRdb reprocessed the PCR reads via MiXCR and lists one record per CDR3 protein. Here the sample spans approximately 730,000 distinct CDR3 sequences, about 32% being singletons. Sample: blood. The source is a girl aged 5 to 17 with multiple sclerosis.

The chain joins TRBV20-1 to TRBJ2-1, with 9 positions matching TRBD2. This CDR3 is built from 14 residues. J lost 6 bases, V lost 5 bases, and 8 bases had no gene match. From germline, CDR1 is DFQATT and CDR2 SNEGSKA (reference sequence). The CDR3 DNA follows: TGCAGTGCTGACCCTGCGGGGGGGGTCAATGAGCAGTTCTTC. This codes for CSADPAGGVNEQFF.

The V call is TRBV7-8, the J call TRBJ2-1; possible D gene TRBD1, 5 bases. This CDR3 comprises 15 residues. From germline, CDR1 is SGHVS and CDR2 FQNEAQ. V was pared by 4 bases and J by 15 bases, with 25 bases between. The CDR3 DNA follows: TGTGCCAGCAGCTCGATGGTAGGGGCCCCATCTAAGGGGTTCTTC. It translates to CASSSMVGAPSKGFF.

This clonotype has just a few counts. V usage is TRBV15 and J usage is TRBJ1-5, with D possibly TRBD1 on 5 matching bases. The CDR3 has 14 residues. From germline, CDR1 is LNHNV and CDR2 YYDKDF (reference sequence). Trimming shortened V by 5 bases and J by 3 bases, and 11 bases separated the two germline ends. CDR3 residues: CATSPTAYNQPQHF. In DNA, the CDR3 is TGTGCCACCAGCCCGACAGCCTACAATCAGCCCCAGCATTTT.

This chain joins TRBV27 and TRBJ2-1; D possibly corresponds to TRBD2 (6 bases). CDR3 length: 15 amino acids. V lost 5 bases, J lost 4 bases, and 15 bases lay in between. The germline V gene encodes CDR1 MNHEY and CDR2 SMNVEV (reference sequence). CDR3 residues: CASSRSGLPYNEQFF. The CDR3 region has the DNA TGTGCCAGCAGTCGATCGGGACTTCCTTACAATGAGCAGTTCTTC.

This clonotype was counted a few times. The rearrangement uses TRBV28 and TRBJ1-4; possibly TRBD1 for D (5 bases). From germline, CDR1 is MDHEN and CDR2 SYDVKM. There are 15 residues in the CDR3. The V and J ends lost 4 bases and 5 bases respectively, with 14 bases between them. The CDR3 region is CASSSPAGMNEKLFF. In nucleotides, the CDR3 is TGTGCCAGCAGTTCCCCGGCAGGGATGAATGAAAAACTGTTTTTT.

The chain employs TRBV20-1 and TRBJ2-1; D unresolved. This CDR3 has 17 residues. V was trimmed by 4 bases and J by 4 bases, leaving 23 bases between them. Germline V CDR1 and CDR2: DFQATT, SNEGSKA (reference sequence). CDR3 nucleotides: TGCAGTGCTAAGGCTCCTGCCCCCGGGCAGATGTACAATGAGCAGTTCTTC. Its translation is CSAKAPAPGQMYNEQFF.

This clonotype was counted between two and nine times. This sequence joins TRBV5-1 and TRBJ2-1, with D possibly being TRBD1 or TRBD2 (5 bases each). Germline V gene sequence: CDR1 SGHRS, CDR2 YFSETQ. This CDR3 has 16 residues. The V end was cut by 7 bases, the J end by 9 bases, with 26 bases between. This CDR3 reads CASRPGTTRNTGEQFF. Here the CDR3 DNA reads TGCGCCAGCCGCCCCGGGACCACCAGGAATACGGGTGAGCAGTTCTTC.

The sample holds a few counts of this clonotype. This chain uses TRBV4-1 with TRBJ2-1; D is uncertain. This CDR3 contains 14 residues. Per germline, CDR1 MGHRA and CDR2 YSYEKL. The germline V and J ends were trimmed by 4 bases and 7 bases, with 14 bases remaining between them. The CDR3, as DNA: TGCGCCAGCAGCCTGCCGGACCACCTTAATGAGCAGTTCTTC. Protein product: CASSLPDHLNEQFF.

V and J are TRBV20-1 and TRBJ2-5, with TRBD2 identical over 16 bases. V lost 2 bases to trimming and J lost 4 bases; unmatched junction nucleotides: 10. Germline CDR1 and CDR2: DFQATT and SNEGSKA (reference sequence). The CDR3 sequence is 18 residues long. The CDR3 sequence is CSARPKGTSGRAVETQYF. Here the CDR3 DNA reads TGCAGTGCTAGACCCAAAGGGACTAGCGGGAGGGCCGTAGAGACCCAGTACTTC.

The rearrangement uses TRBV6-5 and TRBJ2-1; 14 nucleotides align to TRBD2. The junction had 3 bases not matched to a gene; V was cut back by 6 bases and J by 8 bases. Germline V gene sequence: CDR1 MNHEY, CDR2 SVGAGI. This CDR3 comprises 14 residues. The chain's CDR3 is CASRGTSGGYEQFF. The CDR3 DNA follows: TGTGCCAGCAGGGGGACTAGCGGGGGCTATGAGCAGTTCTTC.

The rearrangement links TRBV6-6 to TRBJ2-1, with D perhaps assigned TRBD1 or TRBD2 (7 bases each). CDR1 is MNHNY, CDR2 SVGAGI, per germline (reference sequence). CDR3 length: 13 residues. Trimming cost V 2 bases and J 9 bases, with 11 bases left between them. The CDR3 bases are TGTGCCAGCAGTTACCAGGGGGGGACTGAGCAGTTCTTC. Translating it yields CASSYQGGTEQFF.

This clonotype was counted a few times. V gene TRBV24-1 combines with J gene TRBJ1-1, with D perhaps matching TRBD1 (6 bases). V was cut by 5 bases and J by 4 bases, with 16 bases left in between. This CDR3 comprises 15 residues. Per germline, CDR1 KGHDR and CDR2 SFDVKD. Written as DNA, the CDR3 is TGTGCCACCAGTGCCTCTGGAGGGGGTTTCACTGAAGCTTTCTTT. It is translated as CATSASGGGFTEAFF.

Comment on this clonotype: The junction does not match germline at one end; this may be a read error. The rearrangement uses TRBV29-1 and TRBJ1-1; TRBD1 is a possible D gene (6 bases). Per the germline V gene, CDR1 is SQVTM and CDR2 is ANQGSEA. The CDR3 is 12 residues long. CDR3 region: CSGEKGEPEAFF. The CDR3, as DNA: TGCAGCGGTGAAAAGGGGGAGCCTGAAGCTTTCTTT.

This clonotype came up a few times. V and J are TRBV6-5 and TRBJ2-4, with 9 bases identical to TRBD1. The trim removed 1 base at V and 4 bases at J, leaving 5 bases unmatched. CDR1 MNHEY and CDR2 SVGAGI come from the germline V gene. The CDR3 is 16 residues long. The CDR3 reads CASSYFSGTGKNIQYF. CDR3 DNA: TGTGCCAGCAGTTACTTTTCCGGGACAGGGAAAAACATTCAGTACTTC.

This clonotype was seen more than once but under ten times. This CDR3 is CASSRDEAWYNEQFF. DNA of the CDR3: TGTGCCAGCAGCCGTGACGAGGCGTGGTACAATGAGCAGTTCTTC. V gene TRBV6-5 combines with J gene TRBJ2-1, with D uncertain. V lost 6 bases and J lost 4, with 16 bases in between. The germline V gene encodes CDR1 MNHEY and CDR2 SVGAGI. The CDR3 runs 15 residues.

As to this clonotype: The junction and the germline gene differ at one end; a read error may be behind it. The chain uses TRBV20-1 and TRBJ2-1; 9 nucleotides align to TRBD2. Per germline, CDR1 DFQATT and CDR2 SNEGSKA (reference sequence). CDR3 length: 12 amino acids. DNA of the CDR3: TGCAGGGCTAGGGCTAGCGGGGACGTGCAGTTCTTC. It codes for CRARASGDVQFF.

This clonotype came up a few times. This sequence joins TRBV7-9 and TRBJ1-4; D unclear. The germline V gene has CDR1 SEHNR and CDR2 FQNEAQ (reference sequence). The CDR3 spans 14 residues. V was pared by 2 bases and J by 3 bases, with 7 bases between. CDR3 residues: CASSLPGSNEKLFF. CDR3 DNA: TGTGCCAGCAGCTTACCGGGGTCTAATGAAAAACTGTTTTTT.

The rearrangement links TRBV28 to TRBJ2-6; a weak D match, TRBD1 (6 bases). Germline CDR1 is MDHEN and CDR2 is SYDVKM. V was shortened by 10 bases and J by 0 bases, with 13 bases between the two germline ends. The CDR3 runs 15 residues. The CDR3 sequence is CATGEWGSGANVLTF. DNA of the CDR3: TGTGCCACAGGGGAATGGGGCTCTGGGGCCAACGTCCTGACTTTC. The full variable domain, rest sourced from reference TRBV28 and TRBJ2-6, is DVKVTQSSRYLVKRTGEKVFLECVQDMDHENMFWYRQDPGLGLRLIYFSYDVKMKEKGDIPEGYSVSREKKERFSLILESASTNQTSMYLCATGEWGSGANVLTFGAGSRLTVL.

This rearrangement joins TRBV27 to TRBJ1-3; possibly TRBD1 for D (6 bases). Trimming shortened V by 5 bases and J by 0 bases, and 14 bases separated the two germline ends. This CDR3 is built from 16 residues. Germline-derived CDR1 and CDR2 are MNHEY and SMNVEV (reference sequence). DNA of the CDR3: TGTGCCAGCAGTGCCTTTGGGGGGCTCTCTGGAAACACCATATATTTT. The encoded protein is CASSAFGGLSGNTIYF.

Only a few counts were recorded for this clonotype. The chain joins TRBV3-1 to TRBJ2-3; the D gene could be TRBD1 or TRBD2 (5 bases each). Germline V CDR1 and CDR2: LGHDT, YNNKEL (reference sequence). V lost 6 bases, J lost 9 bases, and 10 bases lay in between. The CDR3 sequence is 11 residues long. In DNA, the CDR3 is TGTGCCAGCAGTGCCGAGGGGACGCAGTATTTT. This gives the protein CASSAEGTQYF.